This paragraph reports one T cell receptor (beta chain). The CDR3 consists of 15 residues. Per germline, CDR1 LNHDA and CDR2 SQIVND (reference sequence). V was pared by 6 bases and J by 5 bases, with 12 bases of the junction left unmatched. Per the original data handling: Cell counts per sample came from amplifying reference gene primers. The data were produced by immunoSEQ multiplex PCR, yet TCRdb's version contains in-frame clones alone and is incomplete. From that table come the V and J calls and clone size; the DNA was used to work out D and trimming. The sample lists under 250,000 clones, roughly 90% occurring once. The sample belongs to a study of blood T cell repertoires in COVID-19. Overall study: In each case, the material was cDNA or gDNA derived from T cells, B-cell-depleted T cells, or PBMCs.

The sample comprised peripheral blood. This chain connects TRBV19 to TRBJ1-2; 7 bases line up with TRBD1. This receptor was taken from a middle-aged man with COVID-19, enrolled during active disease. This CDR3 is CASRLGQAGSYGYTF. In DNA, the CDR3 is TGTGCCAGTAGGCTTGGACAGGCCGGATCGTATGGCTACACCTTC.